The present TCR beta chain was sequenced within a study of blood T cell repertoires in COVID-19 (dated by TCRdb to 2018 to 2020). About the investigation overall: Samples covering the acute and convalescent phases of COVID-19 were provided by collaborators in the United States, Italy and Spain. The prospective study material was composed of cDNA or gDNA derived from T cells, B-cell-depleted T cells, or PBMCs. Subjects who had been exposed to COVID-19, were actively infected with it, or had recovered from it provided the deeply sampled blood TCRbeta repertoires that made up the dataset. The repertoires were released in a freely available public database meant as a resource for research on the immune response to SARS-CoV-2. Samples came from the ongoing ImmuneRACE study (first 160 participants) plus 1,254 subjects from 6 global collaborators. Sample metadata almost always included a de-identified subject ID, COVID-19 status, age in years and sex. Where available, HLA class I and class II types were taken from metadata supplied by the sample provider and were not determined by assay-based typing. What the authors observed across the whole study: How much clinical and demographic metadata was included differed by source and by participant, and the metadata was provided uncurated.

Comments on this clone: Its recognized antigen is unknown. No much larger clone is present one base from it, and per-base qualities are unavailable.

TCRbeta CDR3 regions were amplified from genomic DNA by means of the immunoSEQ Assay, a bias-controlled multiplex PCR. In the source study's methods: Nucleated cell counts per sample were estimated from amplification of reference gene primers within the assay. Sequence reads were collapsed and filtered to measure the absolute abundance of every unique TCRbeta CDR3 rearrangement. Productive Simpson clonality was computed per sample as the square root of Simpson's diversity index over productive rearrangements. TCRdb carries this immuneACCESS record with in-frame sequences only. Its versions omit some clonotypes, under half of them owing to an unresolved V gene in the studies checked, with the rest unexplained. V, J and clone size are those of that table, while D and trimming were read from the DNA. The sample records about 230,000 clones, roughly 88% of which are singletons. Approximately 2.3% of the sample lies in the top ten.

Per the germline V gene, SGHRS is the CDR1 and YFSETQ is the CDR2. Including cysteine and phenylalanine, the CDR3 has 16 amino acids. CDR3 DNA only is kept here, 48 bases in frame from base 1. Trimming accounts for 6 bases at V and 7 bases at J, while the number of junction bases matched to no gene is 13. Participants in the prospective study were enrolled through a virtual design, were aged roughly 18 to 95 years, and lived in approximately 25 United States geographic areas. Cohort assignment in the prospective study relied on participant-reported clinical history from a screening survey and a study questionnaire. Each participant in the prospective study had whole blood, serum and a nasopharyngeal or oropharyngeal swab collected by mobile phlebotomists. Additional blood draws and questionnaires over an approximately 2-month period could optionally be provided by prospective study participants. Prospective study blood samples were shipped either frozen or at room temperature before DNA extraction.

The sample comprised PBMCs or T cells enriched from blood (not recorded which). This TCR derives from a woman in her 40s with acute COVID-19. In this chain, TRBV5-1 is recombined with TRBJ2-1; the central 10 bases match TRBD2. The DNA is TGCGCCAGCACCCTTCTAGCGGGAGTTACGGGGAATGAGCAGTTCTTC. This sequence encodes CASTLLAGVTGNEQFF.